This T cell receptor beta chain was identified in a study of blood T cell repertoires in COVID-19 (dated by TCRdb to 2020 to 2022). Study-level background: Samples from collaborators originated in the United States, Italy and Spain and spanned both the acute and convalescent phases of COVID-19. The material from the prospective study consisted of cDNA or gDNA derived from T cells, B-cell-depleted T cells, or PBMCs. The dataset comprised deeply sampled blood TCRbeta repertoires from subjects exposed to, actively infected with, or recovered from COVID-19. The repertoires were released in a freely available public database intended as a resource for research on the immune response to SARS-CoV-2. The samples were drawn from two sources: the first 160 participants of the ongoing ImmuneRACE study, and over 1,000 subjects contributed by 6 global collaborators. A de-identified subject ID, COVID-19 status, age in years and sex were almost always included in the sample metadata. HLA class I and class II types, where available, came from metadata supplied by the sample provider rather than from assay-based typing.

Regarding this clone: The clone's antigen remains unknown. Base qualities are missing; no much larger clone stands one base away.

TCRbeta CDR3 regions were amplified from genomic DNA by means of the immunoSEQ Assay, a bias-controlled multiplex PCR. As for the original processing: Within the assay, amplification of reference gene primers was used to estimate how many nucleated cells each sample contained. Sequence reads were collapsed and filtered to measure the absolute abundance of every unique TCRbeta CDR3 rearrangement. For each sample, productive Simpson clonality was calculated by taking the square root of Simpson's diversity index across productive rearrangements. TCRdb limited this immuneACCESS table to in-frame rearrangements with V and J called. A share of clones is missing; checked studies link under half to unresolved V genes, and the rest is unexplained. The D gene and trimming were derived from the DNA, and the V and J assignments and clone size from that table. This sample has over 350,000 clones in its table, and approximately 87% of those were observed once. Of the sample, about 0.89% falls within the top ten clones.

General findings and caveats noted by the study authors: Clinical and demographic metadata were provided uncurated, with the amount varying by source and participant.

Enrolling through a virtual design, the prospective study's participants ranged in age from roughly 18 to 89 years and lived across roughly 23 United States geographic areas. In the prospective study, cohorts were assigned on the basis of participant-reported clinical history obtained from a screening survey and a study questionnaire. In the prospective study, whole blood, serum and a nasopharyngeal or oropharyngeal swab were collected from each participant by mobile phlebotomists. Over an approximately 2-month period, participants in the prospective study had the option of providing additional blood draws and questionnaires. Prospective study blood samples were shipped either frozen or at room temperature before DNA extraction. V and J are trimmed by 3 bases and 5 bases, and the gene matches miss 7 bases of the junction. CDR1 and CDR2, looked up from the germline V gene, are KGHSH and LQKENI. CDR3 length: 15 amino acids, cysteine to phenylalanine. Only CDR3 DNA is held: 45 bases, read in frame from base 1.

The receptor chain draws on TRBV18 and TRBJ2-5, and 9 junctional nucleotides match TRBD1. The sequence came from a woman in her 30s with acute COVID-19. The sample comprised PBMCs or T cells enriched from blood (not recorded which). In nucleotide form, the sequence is TGTGCCAGCTCACCCAGGACAGGGGATGGGGAGACCCAGTACTTC. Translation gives CASSPRTGDGETQYF.